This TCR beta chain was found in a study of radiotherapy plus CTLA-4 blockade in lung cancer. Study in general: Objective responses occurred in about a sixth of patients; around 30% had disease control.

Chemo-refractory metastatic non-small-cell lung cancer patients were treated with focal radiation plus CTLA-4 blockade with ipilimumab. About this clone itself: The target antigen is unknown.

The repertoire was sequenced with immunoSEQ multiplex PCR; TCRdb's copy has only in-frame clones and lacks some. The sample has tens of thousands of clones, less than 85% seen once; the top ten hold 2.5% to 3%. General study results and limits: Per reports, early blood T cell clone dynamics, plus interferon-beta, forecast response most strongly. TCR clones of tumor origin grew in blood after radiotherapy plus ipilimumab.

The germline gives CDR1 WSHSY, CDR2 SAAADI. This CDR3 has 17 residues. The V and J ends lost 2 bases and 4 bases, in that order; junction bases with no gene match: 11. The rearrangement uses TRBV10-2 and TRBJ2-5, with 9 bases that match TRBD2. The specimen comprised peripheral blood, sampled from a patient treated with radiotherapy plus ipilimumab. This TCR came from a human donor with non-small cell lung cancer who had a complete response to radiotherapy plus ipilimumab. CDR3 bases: TGCGCCAGCAGTGAGCCATTCGGCGGGGGGGCCATAGAGACCCAGTACTTC. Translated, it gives CASSEPFGGGAIETQYF.